This T cell receptor beta chain was captured by sequencing in a study of cytomegalovirus exposure and HLA in healthy donors. Trimming took 5 bases from V and 4 from J, leaving 16 bases between them. The germline V gene encodes CDR1 MNHEY and CDR2 SVGAGI. This CDR3 is built from 15 residues. With 60 Vbeta and 13 Jbeta primers, the PCR was carried out. Method: immunoSEQ multiplex PCR; TCRdb's copy keeps in-frame clones and lacks some. The sample comprises about 100,000 clones, around four fifths of which are singletons, and 1.5% to 2% rests with the top ten. This clonotype was obtained from a woman in her forties in good health and CMV-seronegative. Material: PBMCs. This sequence joins TRBV6-5 and TRBJ2-3; maybe TRBD2 (6 bases). Here the CDR3 reads CASSRIDGSPDTQYF. The CDR3 bases are TGTGCCAGCAGTCGCATCGACGGGAGCCCAGATACGCAGTATTTT.